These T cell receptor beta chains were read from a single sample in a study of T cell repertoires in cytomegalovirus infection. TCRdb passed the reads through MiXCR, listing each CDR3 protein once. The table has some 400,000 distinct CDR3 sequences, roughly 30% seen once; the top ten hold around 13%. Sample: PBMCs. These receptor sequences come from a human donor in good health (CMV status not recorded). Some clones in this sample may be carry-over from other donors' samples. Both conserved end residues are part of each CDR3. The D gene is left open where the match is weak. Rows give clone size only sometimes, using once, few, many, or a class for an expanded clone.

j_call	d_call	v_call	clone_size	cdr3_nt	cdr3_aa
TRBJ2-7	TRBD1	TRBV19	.	TGTGCCAGTACCCAAGGACAGGGGGCGTCTAACGAGCAGTACTTC	CASTQGQGASNEQYF
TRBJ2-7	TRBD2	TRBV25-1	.	TGTGCCAGCGTATCCGGGACTAGCTACGAGCAGTACTTC	CASVSGTSYEQYF
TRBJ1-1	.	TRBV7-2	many	TGTGCCAGCAGCTTAGGCCCCTCGAACACTGAAGCTTTCTTT	CASSLGPSNTEAFF
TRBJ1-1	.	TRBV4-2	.	TGTGCCAGCAGCCAAGCAATGTCACGGGACACCCCGAACACTGAAGCTTTCTTT	CASSQAMSRDTPNTEAFF
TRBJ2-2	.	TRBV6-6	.	TGTGCCAGCAGTTCCTACGGGGGCGTCACCGGGGAGCTGTTTTTT	CASSSYGGVTGELFF
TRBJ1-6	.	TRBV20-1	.	TGCAGTGCCCCCGTAGGAGGGCACTCACCCCTCCACTTT	CSAPVGGHSPLHF
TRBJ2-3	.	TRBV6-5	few	TGTGCCAGTTCCCGGGATAATACGCAGTATTTT	CASSRDNTQYF
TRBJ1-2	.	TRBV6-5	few	TGTGCCAGCAGTTACTCGGGCCGATCCCGAACAAGATATGGCTACACCTTC	CASSYSGRSRTRYGYTF
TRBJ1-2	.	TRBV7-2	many	TGTGCCAGCAGCTTCCAGGTCCGGGACGGCTACACCTTC	CASSFQVRDGYTF
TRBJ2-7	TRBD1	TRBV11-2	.	TGTGACAGCAGGGACACGGCAGGGGGCAGGGAGGAGCAGTACTTC	CDSRDTAGGREEQYF
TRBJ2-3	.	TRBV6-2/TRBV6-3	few	TGTGCCAGCAGTTACAATGACGCAGATACGCAGTATTTT	CASSYNDADTQYF
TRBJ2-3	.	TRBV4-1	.	TGTGCCAGCAGCCAAGTAAGGGCAGATACGCAGTATTTT	CASSQVRADTQYF
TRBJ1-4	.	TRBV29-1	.	TGCAGCGTTGGTGACCCGAGGGGGGAAAAACTGTTTTTT	CSVGDPRGEKLFF
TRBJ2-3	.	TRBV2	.	TGTGCCAGCAGAGCGGGACATAGTATAGATACGCAGTATTTT	CASRAGHSIDTQYF
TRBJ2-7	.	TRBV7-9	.	TGTGCCAGCAGATCAACCGTTTATCCCCACGAGCAGTACTTC	CASRSTVYPHEQYF
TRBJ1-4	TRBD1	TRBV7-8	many	TGTGCCAGCAGCGAACTACAGGGGACTAATGAAAAACTGTTTTTT	CASSELQGTNEKLFF
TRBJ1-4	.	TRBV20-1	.	TGCAGTGCTAGTGCCGGTTCTAATGAAAAACTGTTTTTT	CSASAGSNEKLFF
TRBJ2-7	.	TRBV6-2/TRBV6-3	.	TGTGCCAGCAGTTACTCCCAGGCATCCTACGAGCAGTACTTC	CASSYSQASYEQYF
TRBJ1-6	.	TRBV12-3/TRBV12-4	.	TGTGCCAGCAGACCGACCGGGGCCCCAGGTTCACCCCTCCACTTT	CASRPTGAPGSPLHF
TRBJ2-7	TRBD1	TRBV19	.	TGTGTCAGTAGTGGGACAGTGGGTAACGAGCAGTACTTC	CVSSGTVGNEQYF
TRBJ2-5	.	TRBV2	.	TGTGCCAGCAGTGAAACAGGGACGTACCAAGAGACCCAGTACTTC	CASSETGTYQETQYF
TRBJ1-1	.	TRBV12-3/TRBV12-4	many	TGTGCCAGCACCCCTGTTGGTATGAACACTGAAGCTTTCTTT	CASTPVGMNTEAFF
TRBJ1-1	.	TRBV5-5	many	TGTGCCAGCAGCTCACTTCATGCAGGGCAAAGGGATACTGAAGCTTTCTTT	CASSSLHAGQRDTEAFF
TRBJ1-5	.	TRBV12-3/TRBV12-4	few	TGTGCCAGCAGTTTAAGGGACGGGGCCGGGCAGCCCCAGCATTTT	CASSLRDGAGQPQHF
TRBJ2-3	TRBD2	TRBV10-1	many	TGCGCCAGCAGTGAGTCAACTAGCGGGTGGACAGATACGCAGTATTTT	CASSESTSGWTDTQYF
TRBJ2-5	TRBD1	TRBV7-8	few	TGTGCCAGCAGCTTCGACAGGGGAGACGAGACCCAGTACTTC	CASSFDRGDETQYF
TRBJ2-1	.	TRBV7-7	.	TGTGCCAGCAGCCCACTGGCTAGGGGAAGCTCCTACAATGAGCAGTTCTTC	CASSPLARGSSYNEQFF
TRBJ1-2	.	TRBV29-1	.	TGCAGCGTTGGATCAGGGTACGGCTACACCTTC	CSVGSGYGYTF
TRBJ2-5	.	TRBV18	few	TGTGCCAGCTCACCAGAATGGGACACGGAGACCCAGTACTTC	CASSPEWDTETQYF
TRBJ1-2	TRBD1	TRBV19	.	TGTGCCAGTAGTTTCCTCCCGGGACAGCTGGCCTTGGGCTACACCTTC	CASSFLPGQLALGYTF
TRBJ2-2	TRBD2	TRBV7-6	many	TGTGCCAGCAGCCCCGGGAGGAGCACCGGGGAGCTGTTTTTT	CASSPGRSTGELFF
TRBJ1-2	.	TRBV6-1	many	TGTGCCAGCAGTGCCCAAGACTCGGCTAACTATGGCTACACCTTC	CASSAQDSANYGYTF
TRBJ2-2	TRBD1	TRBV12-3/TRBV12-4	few	TGTGCCAGCAGCTACAGGGCGACAGGGACCGGGGAGCTGTTTTTT	CASSYRATGTGELFF
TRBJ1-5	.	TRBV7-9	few	TGTGCCAGCAGCCGGACCTTTAATGGGCCCCAGCATTTT	CASSRTFNGPQHF
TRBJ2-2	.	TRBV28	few	TGTGCCAGCAGTTTCACCACCGGGGTGAACACCGGGGAGCTGTTTTTT	CASSFTTGVNTGELFF
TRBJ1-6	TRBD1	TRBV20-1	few	TGCAGTGCTACGACCTCAGGGACAGGGGGCCTTTCACCCCTCCACTTT	CSATTSGTGGLSPLHF
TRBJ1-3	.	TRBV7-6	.	TGTGCCAGCAGTCCGGAGGGCGGGACACACTCTGGAAACACCATATATTTT	CASSPEGGTHSGNTIYF
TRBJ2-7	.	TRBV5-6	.	TGTGCCAGCAGCTTGTGGGGGACGGCAGGGGAGCAGTACTTC	CASSLWGTAGEQYF
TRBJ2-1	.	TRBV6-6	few	TGTGCCACCACCGACAGGGCGCGGGGTTACAATGAGCAGTTCTTC	CATTDRARGYNEQFF
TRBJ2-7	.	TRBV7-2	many	TGTGCCAGCAGTTTCGATAACGGGGGCTACGAGCAGTACTTC	CASSFDNGGYEQYF
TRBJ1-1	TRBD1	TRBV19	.	TGTGCCAGTAGTATTGGGGACAGGGGTACTGAAGCTTTCTTT	CASSIGDRGTEAFF
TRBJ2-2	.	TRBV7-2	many	TGTGCCAGCAGCTTAGAACACCCGAACACCGGGGAGCTGTTTTTT	CASSLEHPNTGELFF
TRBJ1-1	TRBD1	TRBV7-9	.	TGTGCCAGCAGCCCCCGGGACAGGGGGTACATGAACACTGAAGCTTTCTTT	CASSPRDRGYMNTEAFF
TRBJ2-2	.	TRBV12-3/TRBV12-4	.	TGTGCCAGCAGTCATGACACCGGGGAGCTGTTTTTT	CASSHDTGELFF